These 15 T cell receptor beta chains were sequenced from one sample in a study of PD-1 blockade in classical Hodgkin lymphoma. The assay was immunoSEQ multiplex PCR, and TCRdb's table has in-frame clones only and misses some. Among roughly 70,000 clones, roughly 93% were seen once, and the ten largest hold roughly 2.6%. Time point defined: newly diagnosed, previously untreated cHL patient sample. The source material was peripheral blood mononuclear cells (PBMCs). The receptors were gathered from a human donor with classical Hodgkin lymphoma.

This clone was detected only once. The genes are TRBV27 and TRBJ1-2; D possibly corresponds to TRBD1 (6 bases). Germline V gene sequence: CDR1 MNHEY, CDR2 SMNVEV (reference sequence). The CDR3 sequence is 14 residues long. V was clipped by 2 bases and J by 4 bases, with 11 bases between them. The CDR3 DNA sequence: TGTGCCAGCAGTTTAAACAGGGCGGTCTATGGCTACACCTTC. It yields the protein CASSLNRAVYGYTF.

In its sample, this clone was seen once. The chain combines TRBV5-1 with TRBJ1-3; D is unclear. The CDR3 extends over 15 amino acids. V gave up 0 bases and J gave up 2 bases, with 9 bases separating them. Germline V gives CDR1 SGHRS, CDR2 YFSETQ. The CDR3 DNA sequence: TGCGCCAGCAGCTTGGAAGGAGGGACTGGAAACACCATATATTTT. It translates to CASSLEGGTGNTIYF.

This clone has more than one count but fewer than ten. J is TRBJ2-2 and V is TRBV5-8; 7 positions match TRBD1. J was trimmed by 0 bases and V by 4 bases; bases with no gene match: 3. Germline V lookup: CDR1 SGHTS, CDR2 YDEGEE. This CDR3 has 15 amino acids. The CDR3 nucleotides read TGTGCCAGCAGCCTCGACAGGGCGAACACCGGGGAGCTGTTTTTT. This translates into CASSLDRANTGELFF.

The gene calls are TRBV27 and TRBJ2-4; a weak D match, TRBD2 (5 bases). V was pared by 5 bases and J by 0 bases, with 11 bases between. The germline V gene encodes CDR1 MNHEY and CDR2 SMNVEV (reference sequence). This CDR3 is 15 amino acids long. The CDR3 sequence: CASSRWTLAKNIQYF. For the CDR3, the DNA is TGTGCCAGCAGTCGGTGGACTCTAGCCAAAAACATTCAGTACTTC.

The J gene is TRBJ2-3, the V gene TRBV10-3; TRBD2 agrees at 8 bases. Germline values: CDR1 ENHRY, CDR2 SYGVKD. The J segment lost 0 bases and the V segment lost 4 bases, leaving 3 bases of the junction unmatched. The CDR3 is made up of 15 amino acids. The CDR3 reads CAISVSGDSTDTQYF. As DNA, the CDR3 is TGTGCCATCAGTGTTAGCGGGGATAGCACAGATACGCAGTATTTT.

The gene calls are TRBV19 and TRBJ2-5, with D hard to call. There are 14 residues in the CDR3. Germline V gene lookup returns CDR1 LNHDA and CDR2 SQIVND (reference sequence). V lost 0 bases and J lost 4, with 9 bases in between. The CDR3 DNA reads as TGTGCCAGTAGTATAGAGGGCGTCGGAGAGACCCAGTACTTC. Its protein product is CASSIEGVGETQYF.

V usage is TRBV18 and J usage is TRBJ1-2; D is possibly TRBD1 (6 bases). From germline, CDR1 is KGHSH and CDR2 LQKENI. Trimming took 3 bases from V and 4 from J, leaving 12 bases between them. The CDR3 is made up of 14 amino acids. The CDR3 region has the DNA TGTGCCAGCTCACCTTCTGGGACAACCTATGGCTACACCTTC. Translation gives CASSPSGTTYGYTF. The complete variable domain, with remaining parts taken from reference TRBV18 and TRBJ1-2, reads NAGVMQNPRHLVRRRGQEARLRCSPMKGHSHVYWYRQLPEEGLKFMVYLQKENIIDESGMPKERFSAEFPKEGPSILRIQQVVRGDSAAYFCASSPSGTTYGYTFGSGTRLTVV.

This sequence joins TRBV18 and TRBJ2-6; D unclear. This CDR3 is built from 15 residues. Trimming took 0 bases from V and 2 from J, leaving 5 bases between them. The germline V gene has CDR1 KGHSH and CDR2 LQKENI. CDR3 region: CASSPPRAGANVLTF. The CDR3 region has the DNA TGTGCCAGCTCACCACCAAGGGCTGGGGCCAACGTCCTGACTTTC.

The chain couples TRBV2 to TRBJ1-5; weak D call: TRBD1 (5 bases). V lost 7 bases and J 6 bases, leaving 16 bases between the germline ends. The CDR3 runs 14 residues. Germline V gene data show CDR1 as SNHLY and CDR2 as FYNNEI. CDR3 bases: TGTGCCAGCAACTTCAGGGAAGTGGGTCAGCCCCAGCATTTT. It encodes CASNFREVGQPQHF.

CDR3 nucleotide sequence: TGTGCCTGGTCTCTCATGGCCCTAAACAATGAGCAGTTCTTC. Its protein is CAWSLMALNNEQFF. The rearrangement joins TRBV30 to TRBJ2-1, with no clear D. Trimming stripped 5 bases from V and 5 bases from J, with 16 bases between. Germline V lookup: CDR1 GTSNPN, CDR2 SVGIG (reference sequence). This CDR3 is built from 14 residues.

Only one count was recorded for this clone. V gene TRBV9 combines with J gene TRBJ1-3, with D unclear. V was shortened by 0 bases and J by 0 bases, with 10 bases between the two germline ends. The germline gives CDR1 SGDLS, CDR2 YYNGEE. The CDR3 extends over 16 amino acids. The CDR3 sequence is CASSVDPRASGNTIYF. The CDR3 DNA reads as TGTGCCAGCAGCGTAGATCCACGGGCCTCTGGAAACACCATATATTTT.

The J gene is TRBJ1-4, the V gene TRBV2, with 8 bases identical to TRBD1. After removal of 3 bases from V and 7 bases from J, the junction contained 4 bases not matched to a gene. Germline CDR1 and CDR2: SNHLY and FYNNEI. This CDR3 is built from 14 residues. CDR3 residues: CASSEQGASEKLFF. CDR3 DNA: TGTGCCAGCAGTGAGCAGGGGGCCAGTGAAAAACTGTTTTTT.

Written as DNA, the CDR3 is TGTGCCAGCAGCAAATCGGTCCGCGCCTTACAACAAGAGACCCAGTACTTC. Amino acids: CASSKSVRALQQETQYF. V gene TRBV21-1 combines with J gene TRBJ2-5. TRBV21-1 is reported as a pseudogene. This CDR3 contains 17 residues.

The table lists this clone with a count of one. The chain combines TRBV28 with TRBJ1-2; no reliable D call. This CDR3 region has 12 residues. Germline CDR1 MDHEN, CDR2 SYDVKM. V was cut by 1 base and J by 5 bases, with 5 bases left in between. The CDR3 nucleotides read TGTGCCAGCAGTTTATTTCGTTATGGCTACACCTTC. Protein: CASSLFRYGYTF.

This chain connects TRBV7-9 to TRBJ2-7; D possibly corresponds to TRBD2 (7 bases). The CDR3 is made up of 17 amino acids. Germline assignment: CDR1 SEHNR and CDR2 FQNEAQ (reference sequence). Deletions cut 6 bases from V and 1 base from J, with 22 bases between. CDR3 residues: CASRPHLMAGASYEQYF. The CDR3 bases are TGTGCCAGCAGGCCGCACCTCATGGCGGGGGCGTCCTACGAGCAGTACTTC.